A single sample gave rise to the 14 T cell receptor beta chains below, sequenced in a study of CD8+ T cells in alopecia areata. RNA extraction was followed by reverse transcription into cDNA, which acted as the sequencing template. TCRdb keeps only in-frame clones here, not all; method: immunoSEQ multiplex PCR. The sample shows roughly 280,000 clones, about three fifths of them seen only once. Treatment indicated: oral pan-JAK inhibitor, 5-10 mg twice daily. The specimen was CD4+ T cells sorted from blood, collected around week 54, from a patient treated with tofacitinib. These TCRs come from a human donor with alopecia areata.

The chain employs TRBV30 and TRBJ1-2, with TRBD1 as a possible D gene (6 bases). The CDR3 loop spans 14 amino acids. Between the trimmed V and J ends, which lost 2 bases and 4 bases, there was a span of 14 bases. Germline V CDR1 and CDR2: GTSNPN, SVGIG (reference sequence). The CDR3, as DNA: TGTGCCTGGAGTCCCCAGGGGTCGAGCTATGGCTACACCTTC. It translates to CAWSPQGSSYGYTF.

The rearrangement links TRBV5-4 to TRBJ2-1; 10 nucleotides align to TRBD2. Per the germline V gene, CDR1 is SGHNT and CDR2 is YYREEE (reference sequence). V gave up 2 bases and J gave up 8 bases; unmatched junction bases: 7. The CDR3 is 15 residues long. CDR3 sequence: CASSLSGGGLHEQFF. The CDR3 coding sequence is TGTGCCAGCAGCTTAAGCGGGGGGGGTCTGCATGAGCAGTTCTTC.

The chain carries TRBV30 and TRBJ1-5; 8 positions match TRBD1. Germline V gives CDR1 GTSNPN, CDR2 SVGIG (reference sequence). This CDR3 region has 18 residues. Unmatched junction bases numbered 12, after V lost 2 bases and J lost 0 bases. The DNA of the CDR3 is TGTGCCTGGAGTAACAAACAGGGGGGCATTTATAGCAATCAGCCCCAGCATTTT. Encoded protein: CAWSNKQGGIYSNQPQHF.

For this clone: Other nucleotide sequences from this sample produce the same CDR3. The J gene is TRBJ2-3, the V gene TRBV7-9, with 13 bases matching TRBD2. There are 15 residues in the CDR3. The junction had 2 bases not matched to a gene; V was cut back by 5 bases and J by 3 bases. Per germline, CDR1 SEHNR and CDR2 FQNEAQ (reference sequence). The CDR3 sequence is CASSRTSGGTDTQYF. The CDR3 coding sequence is TGTGCCAGCAGCCGGACTAGCGGGGGAACAGATACGCAGTATTTT.

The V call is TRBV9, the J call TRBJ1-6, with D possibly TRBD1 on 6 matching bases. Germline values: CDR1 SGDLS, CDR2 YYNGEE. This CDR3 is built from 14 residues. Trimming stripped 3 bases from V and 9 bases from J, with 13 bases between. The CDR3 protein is CASSGTAKGSPLHF. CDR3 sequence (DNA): TGTGCCAGCAGCGGGACAGCCAAAGGTTCACCCCTCCACTTT.

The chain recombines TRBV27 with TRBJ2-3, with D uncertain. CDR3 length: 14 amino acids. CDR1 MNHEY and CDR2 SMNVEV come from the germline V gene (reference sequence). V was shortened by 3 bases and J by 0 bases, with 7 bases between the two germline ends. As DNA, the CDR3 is TGTGCCAGCAGTTTTCGGGTTAGCACAGATACGCAGTATTTT. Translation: CASSFRVSTDTQYF.

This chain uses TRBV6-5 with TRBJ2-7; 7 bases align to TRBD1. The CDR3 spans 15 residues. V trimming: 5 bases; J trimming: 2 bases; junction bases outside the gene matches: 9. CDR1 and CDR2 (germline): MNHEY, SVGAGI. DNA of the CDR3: TGTGCCAGCAGTCGGCAAGGGGGCTCCCCCTACGAGCAGTACTTC. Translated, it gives CASSRQGGSPYEQYF.

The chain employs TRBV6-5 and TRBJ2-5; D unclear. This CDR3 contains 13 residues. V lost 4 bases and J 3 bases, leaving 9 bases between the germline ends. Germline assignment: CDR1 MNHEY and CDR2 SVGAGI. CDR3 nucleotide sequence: TGTGCCAGCAGTTTCGTAGCTGAAGAGACCCAGTACTTC. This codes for CASSFVAEETQYF.

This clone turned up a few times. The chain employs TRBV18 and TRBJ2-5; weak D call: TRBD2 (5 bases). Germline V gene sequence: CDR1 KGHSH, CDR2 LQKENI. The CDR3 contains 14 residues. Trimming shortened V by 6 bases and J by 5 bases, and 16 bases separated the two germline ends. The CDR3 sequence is CASSPPTRAETQYF. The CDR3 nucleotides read TGTGCCAGCTCCCCTCCCACTAGAGCGGAGACCCAGTACTTC.

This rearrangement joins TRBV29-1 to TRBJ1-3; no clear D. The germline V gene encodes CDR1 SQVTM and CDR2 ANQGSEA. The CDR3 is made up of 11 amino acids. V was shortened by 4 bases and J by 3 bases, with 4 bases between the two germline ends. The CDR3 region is CSVVLGNTIYF. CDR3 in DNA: TGCAGCGTTGTCCTTGGAAACACCATATATTTT.

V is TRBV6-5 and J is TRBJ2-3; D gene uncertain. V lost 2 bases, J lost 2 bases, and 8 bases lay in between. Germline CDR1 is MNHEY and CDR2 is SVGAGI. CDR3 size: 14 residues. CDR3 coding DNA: TGTGCCAGCAGTTACAAGGCCGACACAGATACGCAGTATTTT. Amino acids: CASSYKADTDTQYF.

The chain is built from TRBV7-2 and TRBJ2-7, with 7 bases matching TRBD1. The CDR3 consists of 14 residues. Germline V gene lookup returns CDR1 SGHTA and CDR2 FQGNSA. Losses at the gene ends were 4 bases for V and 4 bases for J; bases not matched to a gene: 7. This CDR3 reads CASSSRQGLYEQYF. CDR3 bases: TGTGCCAGCAGCTCCCGACAGGGTCTATACGAGCAGTACTTC.

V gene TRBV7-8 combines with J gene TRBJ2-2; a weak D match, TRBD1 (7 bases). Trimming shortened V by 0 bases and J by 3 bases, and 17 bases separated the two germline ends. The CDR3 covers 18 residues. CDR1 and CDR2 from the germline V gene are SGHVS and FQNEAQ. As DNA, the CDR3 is TGTGCCAGCAGCTTAGCTAGCGGACAGGAGGGGTACACCGGGGAGCTGTTTTTT. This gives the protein CASSLASGQEGYTGELFF.

The CDR3, as DNA: TGCAGTGCCCCTAGTGACCGTGAAGCTTTCTTT. Translating it yields CSAPSDREAFF. V and J are TRBV20-1 and TRBJ1-1; no clear D. This CDR3 region has 11 residues. Trimming took off 6 bases at V and 7 bases at J, with 12 bases between the two ends. From germline, CDR1 is DFQATT and CDR2 SNEGSKA (reference sequence).